This paragraph covers one TCR beta chain sequence. Germline assignment: CDR1 LGHNA and CDR2 YNFKEQ. The V gene end was trimmed by 0 bases and the J gene end by 4 bases; junction bases not matched to a gene: 8. CDR3 size: 16 residues. The sample comes from a study of siplizumab effects on memory and regulatory T cells. Method: immunoSEQ multiplex PCR; TCRdb's copy keeps in-frame clones and lacks some. This sample carries roughly 100,000 clones, about 92% of them seen once, and the ten largest clones take approximately 0.3%. V usage is TRBV4-2 and J usage is TRBJ1-2; the match to TRBD1 covers 7 bases. The sample was CD4+ T cells sorted from blood. This sequence was found in a human donor in good health. CDR3 amino acids: CASSQEGGQNFYGYTF. In DNA form, the CDR3 reads TGTGCCAGCAGCCAAGAGGGGGGACAGAATTTCTATGGCTACACCTTC.